The clone carrying this T cell receptor (beta chain) came up once. Its specificity is unknown. These data are taken from a study of shared clonotypes between healthy human individuals. General study results and limits: Sorted-subset samples were not fully sequenced, rarefaction indicated. Few donors restricted represented genetic and exposure-history diversity. It was the non-shared clonotypes that had lower generation probabilities than clonotypes shared by all four donors.

Using immunoSEQ multiplex PCR, the repertoire was profiled, and TCRdb retains in-frame clones only, with some absent. The sample carries roughly 2.4 million clones, almost 96% recorded once. This CDR3 has 14 residues. V was shortened by 7 bases and J by 6 bases, with 18 bases between the two germline ends. Germline loops: CDR1 SQVTM, CDR2 ANQGSEA. The source material was naive CD4+ T cells sorted from blood. The subset is: CD45RA+ positively selected. The TCR sequence derives from a man between 18 and 29 years old in good health. The chain couples TRBV29-1 to TRBJ1-4; TRBD1 might be the D (5 bases). The CDR3 bases are TGCAGCGGACGGAACAGGACCGGGGATGAAAAACTGTTTTTT. It specifies CSGRNRTGDEKLFF.